This is a list of T cell receptor beta chains from one sample in a study of early T cells in non-severe SARS-CoV-2 infection. From the 5' RACE reads, TCRdb called clonotypes with MiXCR, one entry per CDR3 protein. The sample carries fewer than 25,000 distinct CDR3 sequences, around 5% recorded once. The source material was whole blood, sampled at baseline. These receptor sequences come from an adult who was a healthcare worker with PCR-confirmed SARS-CoV-2 infection or an uninfected control (not recorded which). Both conserved end residues are part of each CDR3. D genes are given only for firm matches. Size is stated for part of the rows, as once, few or many counts, or as a class when the clone is expanded.

NA	TRBV3-1	few	TRBJ1-4	TGTGCCAGCAGCCAAGCCCCCGGAGGGGAGGAAAAACTGTTTTTT	CASSQAPGGEEKLFF
NA	TRBV3-1	few	TRBJ1-2	TGTGCCAGCAGCCCTAAACGGACTGTCGGCTACACCTTC	CASSPKRTVGYTF
NA	TRBV7-8	few	TRBJ2-7	TGTGCCAGCAGCAACAATCTCTACGAGCAGTACTTC	CASSNNLYEQYF
NA	TRBV20-1	many	TRBJ1-2	TGCAGTGCTACCCGCCAGCCGGCAGATTATGGCTACACCTTC	CSATRQPADYGYTF
NA	TRBV11-2	medium-sized	TRBJ1-1	TGTGCCAGCAGCTTAAGAGGGAACACTGAAGCTTTCTTT	CASSLRGNTEAFF
NA	TRBV6-2/TRBV6-3	many	TRBJ2-1	TGTGCCACCACCTCCGACGGGGGGCTGAACAATGAGCAGTTCTTC	CATTSDGGLNNEQFF
TRBD1	TRBV2	NA	TRBJ2-5	TGTGCCAGCAGCCCAGCCGGGGACAGCCAAGAGACCCAGTACTTC	CASSPAGDSQETQYF
NA	TRBV4-1	many	TRBJ2-7	TGCGCCAGCAGCCAAGATGCGTCGTCCTACGAGCAGTACTTC	CASSQDASSYEQYF
NA	TRBV12-3/TRBV12-4	medium-sized	TRBJ2-1	TGTGCCAGCAGCCGGGGCGGATACAATGAGCAGTTCTTC	CASSRGGYNEQFF
NA	TRBV7-2	NA	TRBJ2-7	TGTGCCAGCAGCCCCGGTGGGAGTCACCACGAGCAGTACTTC	CASSPGGSHHEQYF
NA	TRBV7-2	many	TRBJ2-6	TGTGCCAGCAGCCGAGAAAGCTCTGGGGCCAACGTCCTGACTTTC	CASSRESSGANVLTF
NA	TRBV29-1	medium-sized	TRBJ1-4	TGCAGCGTTGTTGAGAATGAAAAACTGTTTTTT	CSVVENEKLFF
NA	TRBV6-2/TRBV6-3	many	TRBJ2-5	TGTGCCAGCAATCAGGGCCGAGCCCAGTACTTC	CASNQGRAQYF
NA	TRBV7-6	medium-sized	TRBJ2-7	TGTGCCAGCAGCCCACGACTTGAATTCTCCCCCGAGCAGTACTTC	CASSPRLEFSPEQYF
NA	TRBV7-6	few	TRBJ2-1	TGTGCCAGCAGCATCGTGAGAGGCGGAGGTGGGAATGAGCAGTTCTTC	CASSIVRGGGGNEQFF
NA	TRBV7-2	many	TRBJ2-5	TGTGCCAGCACTCGGTCCCAAGAGACCCAGTACTTC	CASTRSQETQYF